This is a list of T cell receptor beta chains from one sample in a study of cytomegalovirus exposure and HLA in healthy donors. Sequenced by immunoSEQ multiplex PCR; TCRdb stores in-frame clones only, minus some. The sample lists 150,000 to 200,000 clones; roughly 84% were seen once. Sample: PBMCs. The receptors shown here come from a young man in good health and CMV-seropositive. Both conserved end residues are part of each CDR3. D genes are given only for firm matches. Size values are once, few and many counts, or a class for expanded clones, and some rows have none.

V: TRBV6-1
D: TRBD2
length: 15
size: many
J: TRBJ2-2
DNA: TGTGCCAGCAGTGGACTAGCGGGGAACACCGGGGAGCTGTTTTTT
CDR3: CASSGLAGNTGELFF

V: TRBV11-2
D: TRBD1
length: 17
size: -
J: TRBJ1-4
DNA: TGTGCCAGCAGCTCCACCCGAATGACAGGGTGGAGTGAAAAACTGTTTTTT
CDR3: CASSSTRMTGWSEKLFF

V: TRBV10-2
D: TRBD2
length: 13
size: -
J: TRBJ2-7
DNA: TGCGCCAGCAGTGTTCTAGCGGGTTACGAGCAGTACTTC
CDR3: CASSVLAGYEQYF

V: TRBV30
D: TRBD1
length: 15
size: -
J: TRBJ1-1
DNA: TGTGCCTGGAGTGCCGCACAGGGGGCGCGGACTGAAGCTTTCTTT
CDR3: CAWSAAQGARTEAFF

V: TRBV10-2
D: -
length: 15
size: -
J: TRBJ2-7
DNA: TGCGCCAGCAGTGAGGTTCCAGGGGTTGAGTACGAGCAGTACTTC
CDR3: CASSEVPGVEYEQYF

V: TRBV7-6
D: TRBD1
length: 16
size: -
J: TRBJ2-2
DNA: TGTGCCAGCAGCTTGCGGACAGGGCTTAACACCGGGGAGCTGTTTTTT
CDR3: CASSLRTGLNTGELFF

V: TRBV6-5
D: TRBD2
length: 14
size: -
J: TRBJ2-1
DNA: TGTGCCAGCAGGCTAGTGCGGGAGACGAATGAGCAGTTCTTC
CDR3: CASRLVRETNEQFF

V: TRBV30
D: TRBD1
length: 13
size: -
J: TRBJ1-1
DNA: TGTGCCTGGTTCAGGGGGTGGAACACTGAAGCTTTCTTT
CDR3: CAWFRGWNTEAFF

V: TRBV7-2
D: -
length: 14
size: -
J: TRBJ2-2
DNA: TGTGCCAGCAGCTTCGACTACTTCACCGGGGAGCTGTTTTTT
CDR3: CASSFDYFTGELFF

V: TRBV5-4
D: TRBD2
length: 14
size: -
J: TRBJ2-7
DNA: TGTGCCAGCAGCTCAGGACTAGCGAACTACGAGCAGTACTTC
CDR3: CASSSGLANYEQYF

V: TRBV28
D: -
length: 13
size: -
J: TRBJ2-3
DNA: TGTGCCAGCAGTTTTATGAGCACAGATACGCAGTATTTT
CDR3: CASSFMSTDTQYF

V: TRBV6-1
D: -
length: 15
size: -
J: TRBJ1-5
DNA: TGTGCCAGCAGTGAAGACATATATAGCAATCAGCCCCAGCATTTT
CDR3: CASSEDIYSNQPQHF

V: TRBV28
D: TRBD1
length: 16
size: -
J: TRBJ2-1
DNA: TGTGCCAGCATTCCCTCGGACAGGGTGATAGACAATGAGCAGTTCTTC
CDR3: CASIPSDRVIDNEQFF

V: TRBV5-4
D: TRBD1
length: 14
size: -
J: TRBJ2-7
DNA: TGTGCCAGCAGCCGGGACAGGAGTGTCGACGAGCAGTACTTC
CDR3: CASSRDRSVDEQYF

V: TRBV9
D: TRBD2
length: 15
size: -
J: TRBJ2-7
DNA: TGTGCCAGCAGCGAAAGTACTAGCGGGGCCTACGAGCAGTACTTC
CDR3: CASSESTSGAYEQYF

V: TRBV28
D: -
length: 13
size: -
J: TRBJ2-5
DNA: TGTGCCAGCAGTGATCGACAATTTGAGACCCAGTACTTC
CDR3: CASSDRQFETQYF

V: TRBV5-1
D: -
length: 11
size: -
J: TRBJ2-1
DNA: TGCGCCAGCAGCTCTAGCTTTGAGCAGTTCTTC
CDR3: CASSSSFEQFF

V: TRBV5-6
D: TRBD1
length: 14
size: -
J: TRBJ1-4
DNA: TGTGCCAGCAGCGCGACAGGGGACGCTGAAAAACTGTTTTTT
CDR3: CASSATGDAEKLFF

V: TRBV7-9
D: -
length: 17
size: once
J: TRBJ2-6
DNA: TGTGCCAGCAGCTTAGGCCTGATCGGTTCTGGGGCCAACGTCCTGACTTTC
CDR3: CASSLGLIGSGANVLTF

V: TRBV6-6
D: TRBD2
length: 14
size: -
J: TRBJ2-2
DNA: TGTGCCAGCAGTAGCGGGGTCAACACCGGGGAGCTGTTTTTT
CDR3: CASSSGVNTGELFF

V: TRBV6-1
D: -
length: 15
size: -
J: TRBJ2-7
DNA: TGTGCCAGCAGTGTATTGGGAGCCGGTGCCTACGAGCAGTACTTC
CDR3: CASSVLGAGAYEQYF

V: TRBV6-1
D: -
length: 15
size: -
J: TRBJ1-1
DNA: TGTGCCAGCAGTGAACCGACAGACATGAACACTGAAGCTTTCTTT
CDR3: CASSEPTDMNTEAFF

V: TRBV29-1
D: -
length: 13
size: -
J: TRBJ1-1
DNA: TGCAGCGTTAGACAGGATCCGAACACTGAAGCTTTCTTT
CDR3: CSVRQDPNTEAFF

V: TRBV9
D: TRBD2
length: 20
size: once
J: TRBJ2-3
DNA: TGTGCCAGCAGCGTAGAGTTGAGGCTAGCGGGGGGGACTAGCACAGATACGCAGTATTTT
CDR3: CASSVELRLAGGTSTDTQYF

V: TRBV28
D: TRBD1
length: 14
size: -
J: TRBJ2-1
DNA: TGTGCCAGCGGAGACAGGGTGAAGGACAATGAGCAGTTCTTC
CDR3: CASGDRVKDNEQFF

V: TRBV6-4
D: -
length: 14
size: -
J: TRBJ1-2
DNA: TGTGCCAGCAGTATTTCGCCAGGGGAAGGGGGCTACACCTTC
CDR3: CASSISPGEGGYTF

V: TRBV7-6
D: -
length: 12
size: -
J: TRBJ2-7
DNA: TGTGCCAGCAGCTTCAGTGGTCGCGAGCAGTACTTC
CDR3: CASSFSGREQYF

V: TRBV6-1
D: TRBD1
length: 15
size: -
J: TRBJ2-7
DNA: TGTGCCAGCAACGAAAGGACAGGGCCCCCCTACGAGCAGTACTTC
CDR3: CASNERTGPPYEQYF

V: TRBV28
D: TRBD2
length: 16
size: -
J: TRBJ2-1
DNA: TGTGCCAGCAGATACTTAGCGGGAGGATACTACAATGAGCAGTTCTTC
CDR3: CASRYLAGGYYNEQFF

V: TRBV28
D: -
length: 12
size: -
J: TRBJ1-5
DNA: TGTGCCAGCAGTACACAGGGTCAGCCCCAGCATTTT
CDR3: CASSTQGQPQHF

V: TRBV7-9
D: TRBD1
length: 14
size: -
J: TRBJ1-4
DNA: TGTGCCAGCAGCCCGACCGGACAGGGTGAAAAACTGTTTTTT
CDR3: CASSPTGQGEKLFF